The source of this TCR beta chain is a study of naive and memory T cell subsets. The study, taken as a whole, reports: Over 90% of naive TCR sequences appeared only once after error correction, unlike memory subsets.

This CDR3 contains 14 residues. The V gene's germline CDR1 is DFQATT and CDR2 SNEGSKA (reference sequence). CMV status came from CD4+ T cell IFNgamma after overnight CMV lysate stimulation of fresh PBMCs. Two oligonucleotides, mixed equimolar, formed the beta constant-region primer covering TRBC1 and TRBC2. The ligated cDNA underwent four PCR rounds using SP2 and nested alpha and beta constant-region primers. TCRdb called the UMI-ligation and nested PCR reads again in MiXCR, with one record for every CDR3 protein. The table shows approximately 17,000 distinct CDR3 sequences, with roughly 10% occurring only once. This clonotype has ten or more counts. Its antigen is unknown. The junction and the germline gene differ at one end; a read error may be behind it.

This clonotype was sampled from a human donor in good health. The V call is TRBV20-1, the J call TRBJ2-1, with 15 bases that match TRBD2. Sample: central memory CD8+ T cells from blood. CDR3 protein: CSATLGLAGGSPIF. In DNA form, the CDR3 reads TGCAGTGCTACCTTGGGACTAGCGGGAGGTTCGCCGATCTTC.